The present T cell receptor beta chain was sequenced within a study of cytomegalovirus exposure and HLA in healthy donors. V dropped 4 bases and J dropped 4 bases, with 14 bases sitting between them. Germline V gene sequence: CDR1 GTSNPN, CDR2 SVGIG (reference sequence). This CDR3 spans 14 amino acids. Amplification used 60 Vbeta primers and 13 Jbeta primers. TCRdb's table, derived via immunoSEQ multiplex PCR, lists solely in-frame clones and lacks some. This sample carries some 97,000 clones, around three quarters of them seen once, and the ten largest clones take around 4%. This clone was counted a few times.

This clonotype was sampled from a female donor in good health and CMV-seropositive. The rearrangement joins TRBV30 to TRBJ1-5; D is possibly TRBD1 (5 bases). The sequenced material came from PBMCs. The CDR3 loop reads CAWTRGHSNQPQHF. The CDR3 DNA reads TGTGCCTGGACTCGCGGACATTCTAATCAGCCCCAGCATTTT.